This TCR beta chain was identified during a study of T cell changes during pregnancy in multiple sclerosis. This table comes from immunoSEQ multiplex PCR, and its TCRdb copy is limited to in-frame clones, with some not included. This sample has around 35,000 clones, with 90% found just once. V gave up 3 bases and J gave up 0 bases; unmatched junction bases: 10. The CDR3 is 18 residues long. CDR1 SNHLY and CDR2 FYNNEI come from the germline V gene. This chain uses TRBV2 with TRBJ2-3; TRBD2 agrees at 9 bases. The input for sequencing was CD8+ T cells from peripheral blood mononuclear cells, taken before pregnancy. The receptor comes from a female donor with multiple sclerosis, enrolled in a pregnancy study. The CDR3 protein is CASSEVASGVTSTDTQYF. CDR3 nucleotide sequence: TGTGCCAGCAGTGAGGTGGCTAGCGGGGTGACTAGCACAGATACGCAGTATTTT. The full variable domain, with the rest looked up from reference TRBV2 and TRBJ2-3, is EPEVTQTPSHQVTQMGQEVILRCVPISNHLYFYWYRQILGQKVEFLVSFYNNEISEKSEIFDDQFSVERPDGSNFTLKIRSTKLEDSAMYFCASSEVASGVTSTDTQYFGPGTRLTVL.